This T cell receptor beta chain was sequenced during a study of blood T cell repertoires in COVID-19. CDR1 and CDR2 from the germline V gene are ENHRY and SYGVKD. The CDR3 has 14 residues. After removal of 3 bases from V and 7 bases from J, the junction contained 5 bases not matched to a gene. Recruited during active infection, patients (from Seattle) were subsequently followed longitudinally. Method: immunoSEQ multiplex PCR; TCRdb's copy keeps in-frame clones and lacks some. Of about 390,000 clones detected, over 75% appear once; the ten largest clones hold about 2.3%. The sequenced material came from peripheral blood. V and J are TRBV10-3 and TRBJ2-1; 8 bases fit TRBD1. The clonotype comes from an older woman with COVID-19, enrolled during active disease. CDR3 residues: CAISDLRTGNEQFF. CDR3 nucleotides: TGTGCCATCAGTGATTTGCGGACAGGGAATGAGCAGTTCTTC.